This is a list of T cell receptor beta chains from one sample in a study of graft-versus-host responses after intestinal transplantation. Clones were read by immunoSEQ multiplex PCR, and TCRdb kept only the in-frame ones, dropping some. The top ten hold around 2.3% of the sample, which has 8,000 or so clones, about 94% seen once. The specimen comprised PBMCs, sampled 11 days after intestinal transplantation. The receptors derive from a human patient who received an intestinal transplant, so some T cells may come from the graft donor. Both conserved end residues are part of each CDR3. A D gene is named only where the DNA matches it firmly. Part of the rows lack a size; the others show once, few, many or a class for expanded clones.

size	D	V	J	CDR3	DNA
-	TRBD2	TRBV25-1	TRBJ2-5	CASSGLAGVETQYF	TGTGCCAGCTCGGGACTAGCGGGGGTGGAGACCCAGTACTTC
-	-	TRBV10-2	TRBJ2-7	CASSEGSAQNHEQYF	TGCGCCAGCAGTGAGGGTTCGGCACAGAACCACGAGCAGTACTTC
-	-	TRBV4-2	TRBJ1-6	CASSQERGHIDSPLHF	TGTGCCAGCAGCCAAGAAAGGGGACATATAGATTCACCCCTCCACTTT
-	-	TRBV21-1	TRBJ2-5	CASSKARSLASGFQETQYF	TGTGCCAGCAGCAAAGCGCGAAGTTTGGCTAGCGGATTCCAAGAGACCCAGTACTTC
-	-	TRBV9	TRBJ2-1	CASSVGAVPHEQFF	TGTGCCAGCAGCGTAGGGGCCGTCCCACATGAGCAGTTCTTC
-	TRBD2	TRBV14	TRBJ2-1	CASSQDRTSGSNEQFF	TGTGCCAGCAGCCAAGATCGAACTAGCGGGAGCAATGAGCAGTTCTTC
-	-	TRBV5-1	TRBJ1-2	CASSLGVSLGGGYTF	TGCGCCAGCAGCTTGGGAGTGTCGCTCGGGGGGGGCTACACCTTC
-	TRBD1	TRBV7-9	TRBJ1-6	CASTLGQGDYNSPLHF	TGTGCCAGCACCTTGGGACAGGGGGATTATAATTCACCCCTCCACTTT
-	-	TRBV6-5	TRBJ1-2	CASSYSAFQGYGYTF	TGTGCCAGCAGTTACTCTGCTTTCCAGGGCTATGGCTACACCTTC
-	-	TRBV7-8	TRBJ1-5	CASSSREGNQPQHF	TGTGCCAGCAGCTCCAGGGAGGGGAATCAGCCCCAGCATTTT
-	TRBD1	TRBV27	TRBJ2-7	CASSSGGGYEQYF	TGTGCCAGCAGTTCAGGGGGCGGGTACGAGCAGTACTTC
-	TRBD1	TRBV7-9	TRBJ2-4	CASSGQGEAKNIQYF	TGTGCCAGCAGCGGACAGGGTGAGGCCAAAAACATTCAGTACTTC
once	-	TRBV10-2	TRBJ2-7	CASGEGSAQNHEQYF	TGCGCCAGCGGTGAGGGTTCGGCACAGAACCACGAGCAGTACTTC
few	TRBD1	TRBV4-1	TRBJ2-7	CASSQETGTGNDEQYF	TGCGCCAGCAGCCAAGAGACAGGGACAGGGAACGACGAGCAGTACTTC
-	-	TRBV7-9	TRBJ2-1	CASSFGGSGPSSYNEQFF	TGTGCCAGCAGCTTCGGGGGTAGCGGCCCAAGCTCCTACAATGAGCAGTTCTTC
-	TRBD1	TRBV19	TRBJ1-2	CASSISGQGPGVYGYTF	TGTGCCAGTAGTATCTCCGGACAGGGCCCAGGGGTCTATGGCTACACCTTC
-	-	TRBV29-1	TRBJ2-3	CSVEDLSVTDTQYF	TGCAGCGTTGAAGATCTTTCAGTCACAGATACGCAGTATTTT
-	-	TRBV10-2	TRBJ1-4	CASSEGEMVEKLFF	TGCGCCAGCAGTGAGGGGGAGATGGTTGAAAAACTGTTTTTT
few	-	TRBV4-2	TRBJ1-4	CASRPSRGDNEKLFF	TGTGCCAGCAGGCCTTCGCGGGGAGATAATGAAAAACTGTTTTTT
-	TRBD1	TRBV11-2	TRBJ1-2	CASSITPGQDYGYTF	TGTGCCAGCAGCATTACTCCGGGACAGGACTATGGCTACACCTTC
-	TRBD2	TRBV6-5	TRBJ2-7	CASNRGGAREQYF	TGTGCCAGCAATCGCGGGGGGGCGAGGGAGCAGTACTTC
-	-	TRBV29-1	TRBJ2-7	CSVEVQGRYEQYF	TGCAGCGTTGAAGTTCAGGGCCGCTACGAGCAGTACTTC
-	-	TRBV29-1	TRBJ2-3	CSVETEISFTDTQYF	TGCAGCGTTGAGACTGAGATCAGCTTCACAGATACGCAGTATTTT
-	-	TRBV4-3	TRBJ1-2	CASSPTALNYGYTF	TGCGCCAGCAGTCCGACAGCGTTGAACTATGGCTACACCTTC
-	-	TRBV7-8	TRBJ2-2	CASSLGITGELFF	TGTGCCAGCAGCTTAGGTATCACCGGGGAGCTGTTTTTT
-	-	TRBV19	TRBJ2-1	CASSIVTGEGYNEQFF	TGTGCCAGTAGTATCGTGACAGGGGAGGGGTACAATGAGCAGTTCTTC
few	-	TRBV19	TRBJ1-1	CASRHRGEYTEAFF	TGTGCCAGTAGACATCGGGGAGAGTACACTGAAGCTTTCTTT
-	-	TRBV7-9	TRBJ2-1	CASSLEPEEQFF	TGTGCCAGCAGCTTAGAACCCGAGGAGCAGTTCTTC
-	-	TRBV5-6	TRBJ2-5	CASSLSYQETQYF	TGTGCCAGCAGCCTTTCGTACCAAGAGACCCAGTACTTC
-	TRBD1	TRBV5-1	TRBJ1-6	CASSLGQGAFYNSPLHF	TGCGCCAGCAGCTTGGGACAGGGGGCCTTTTATAATTCACCCCTCCACTTT
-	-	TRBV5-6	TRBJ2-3	CASSLPAQGSTDTQYF	TGTGCCAGCAGCTTACCTGCCCAGGGTAGCACAGATACGCAGTATTTT
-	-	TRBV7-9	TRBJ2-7	CASSLDGGITYEQYF	TGTGCCAGCAGCTTAGATGGGGGCATTACCTACGAGCAGTACTTC
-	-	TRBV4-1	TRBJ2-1	CASSRNPREAIYNEQFF	TGCGCCAGCAGCCGAAACCCAAGGGAGGCTATTTACAATGAGCAGTTCTTC
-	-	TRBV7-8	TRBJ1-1	CASSLGSQGYTEAFF	TGTGCCAGCAGCTTAGGGTCGCAGGGTTACACTGAAGCTTTCTTT
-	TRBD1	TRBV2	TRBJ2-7	CASTGQGAYEQYF	TGTGCCAGCACGGGACAGGGGGCTTACGAGCAGTACTTC
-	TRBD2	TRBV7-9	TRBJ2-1	CASSLTSGGLRGEQFF	TGTGCCAGCAGCCTGACTAGCGGGGGCCTTCGGGGTGAGCAGTTCTTC
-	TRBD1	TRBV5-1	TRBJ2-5	CASSRNRGETQYF	TGCGCTAGCAGTCGGAACAGGGGAGAGACCCAGTACTTC
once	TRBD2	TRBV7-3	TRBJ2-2	CASSLLAGAGELFF	TGTGCCAGCAGCTTACTAGCGGGAGCCGGGGAGCTGTTTTTT
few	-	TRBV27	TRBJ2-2	CASSFGGELFF	TGTGCCAGCAGTTTCGGCGGGGAGCTGTTTTTT
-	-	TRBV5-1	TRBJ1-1	CASSLVSSTEAFF	TGCGCCAGCAGCTTGGTATCCAGCACTGAAGCTTTCTTT
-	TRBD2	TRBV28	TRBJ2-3	CASSPGTSGTSFHTDTQYF	TGTGCCAGCAGTCCAGGGACTAGCGGGACGAGTTTCCACACAGATACGCAGTATTTT
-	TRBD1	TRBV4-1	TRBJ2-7	CASSLTGGPSYEQYF	TGCGCCAGCAGCCTCACAGGGGGCCCATCCTACGAGCAGTACTTC
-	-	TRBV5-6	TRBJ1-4	CASSTFAGETNEKLFF	TGTGCCAGCAGCACCTTTGCAGGGGAAACTAATGAAAAACTGTTTTTT
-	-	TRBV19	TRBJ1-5	CATTAGGRQLRNQPQHF	TGTGCCACCACCGCGGGGGGGCGTCAATTAAGGAATCAGCCCCAGCATTTT
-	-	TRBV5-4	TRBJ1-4	CASSHQGPEEKLFF	TGTGCCAGCAGCCACCAGGGCCCAGAAGAAAAACTGTTTTTT
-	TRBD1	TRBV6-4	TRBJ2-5	CASSASPGQGRETQYF	TGTGCCAGCAGTGCCTCCCCCGGACAGGGGCGAGAGACCCAGTACTTC
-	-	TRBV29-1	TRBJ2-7	CSVEGAGAEQYF	TGCAGCGTTGAAGGTGCAGGGGCCGAGCAGTACTTC
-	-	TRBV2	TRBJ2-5	CATGGGTVRETQYF	TGTGCCACAGGAGGAGGGACAGTTCGAGAGACCCAGTACTTC
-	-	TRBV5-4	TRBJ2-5	CASSAASEEETQYF	TGTGCCAGCAGCGCGGCTAGCGAAGAAGAGACCCAGTACTTC
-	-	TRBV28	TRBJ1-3	CASRGSRELSGNTIYF	TGTGCCAGCAGAGGCTCTCGGGAACTCTCTGGAAACACCATATATTTT
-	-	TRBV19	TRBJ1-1	CASSAGGGNEAFF	TGTGCCAGTAGTGCCGGAGGAGGAAATGAAGCTTTCTTT
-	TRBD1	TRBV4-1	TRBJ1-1	CASSPPWTGSAEAFF	TGCGCCAGCAGCCCCCCCTGGACAGGGAGCGCTGAAGCTTTCTTT
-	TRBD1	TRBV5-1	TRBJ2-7	CASSFRTGRPTEQYF	TGCGCCAGCAGCTTCAGGACAGGGAGACCAACCGAGCAGTACTTC
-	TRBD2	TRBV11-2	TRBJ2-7	CASSSGGGVYEQYF	TGTGCCAGCAGCTCCGGGGGGGGCGTCTACGAGCAGTACTTC
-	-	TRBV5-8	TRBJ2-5	CASSLLRVSYQETQYF	TGTGCCAGCAGCTTGTTACGGGTTTCGTACCAAGAGACCCAGTACTTC
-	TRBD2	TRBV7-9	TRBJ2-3	CASAGGSTSTDTQYF	TGTGCCAGCGCGGGGGGATCGACTAGCACAGATACGCAGTATTTT
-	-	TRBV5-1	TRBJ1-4	CASRLQGQPNEKLFF	TGCGCCAGCAGATTACAAGGACAACCCAATGAAAAACTGTTTTTT